These 16 T cell receptor beta chains were all obtained from the same sample, sequenced in a study of blood T cell repertoires in COVID-19 (dated by TCRdb to the early 2020s). To prepare the library, the immunoSEQ multiplex PCR assay was applied. TCRdb limited this immuneACCESS table to in-frame rearrangements with V and J called. A share of clones is missing; checked studies link under half to unresolved V genes, and the rest is unexplained. Within this sample are 200,000 to 250,000 clones, with 90% to 95% of them counted one time only. In total, the top ten clones hold around 1.2% of the sample. The sample comprised peripheral blood. The receptors shown here come from a man aged 25-45 years with acute or convalescent COVID-19.

The V gene is TRBV5-4, the J gene TRBJ1-1; D unclear. Germline CDR1 is SGHNT and CDR2 is YYREEE (reference sequence). V was cut by 4 bases and J by 7 bases, with 14 bases left in between. CDR3 length: 13 amino acids. The CDR3 loop reads CASSPSHPSEAFF. The CDR3 coding sequence is TGTGCCAGCAGCCCGTCACATCCAAGTGAAGCTTTCTTT.

The chain couples TRBV4-1 to TRBJ1-6; maybe TRBD1 (5 bases). The V end was cut by 3 bases, the J end by 0 bases, with 9 bases between. CDR1 MGHRA and CDR2 YSYEKL come from the germline V gene. This CDR3 comprises 16 residues. CDR3 sequence: CASSHRQSSYNSPLHF. In DNA, the CDR3 is TGCGCCAGCAGCCACCGACAGAGCTCCTATAATTCACCCCTCCACTTT.

CDR3 loop: CASSLRQGEQYF. CDR3 coding DNA: TGTGCCAGCAGTTTACGGCAGGGCGAGCAGTACTTC. The chain has TRBV12-3 or TRBV12-4 and TRBJ2-7, with a possible D match to TRBD1 (5 bases). Trimming removed 2 bases from V and 6 bases from J, with 8 bases in between. CDR3 size: 12 residues.

CDR3 sequence: CASSTEFNGANVLTF. The CDR3 DNA reads as TGTGCCAGCAGTACAGAATTCAATGGGGCCAACGTCCTGACTTTC. V is TRBV2 and J is TRBJ2-6, with unresolved D. There are 15 residues in the CDR3. The germline V gene has CDR1 SNHLY and CDR2 FYNNEI. V was clipped by 5 bases and J by 3 bases, with 11 bases between them.

The genes are TRBV6-5 and TRBJ2-3, with 8 bases that match TRBD2. In germline, CDR1 is MNHEY, CDR2 SVGAGI. V gave up 5 bases and J gave up 2 bases; unmatched junction bases: 3. The CDR3 length is 14 residues. Here the CDR3 reads CASSRGLATDTQYF. CDR3 in DNA: TGTGCCAGCAGTCGCGGACTAGCCACAGATACGCAGTATTTT.

The V gene is TRBV6-5, the J gene TRBJ2-1; 7 bases are shared with TRBD2. V gave up 9 bases and J gave up 8 bases; unmatched junction bases: 7. Germline V gives CDR1 MNHEY, CDR2 SVGAGI. The CDR3 contains 12 residues. CDR3 sequence reads: CASSGRGYEQFF. The CDR3 nucleotides read TGTGCCAGTTCAGGGCGGGGGTATGAGCAGTTCTTC.

V and J are TRBV10-3 and TRBJ2-3, with D possibly being TRBD1 (6 bases). The germline gives CDR1 ENHRY, CDR2 SYGVKD. V was clipped by 3 bases and J by 5 bases, with 9 bases between them. The CDR3 has 13 amino acids. DNA for the CDR3: TGTGCCATCAGTGAACAGGGAGAAGATACGCAGTATTTT. This codes for CAISEQGEDTQYF.

This chain joins TRBV11-2 and TRBJ2-2, with TRBD2 matching 9 bases. CDR3 length: 16 residues. Germline trimming cut 6 bases from V and 2 bases from J; bases unmatched to any gene: 7. Germline assignment: CDR1 SGHAT and CDR2 FQNNGV. The CDR3: CASRPLAGYNTGELFF. The CDR3 DNA reads as TGTGCCAGCAGACCCCTAGCGGGGTACAACACCGGGGAGCTGTTTTTT. Looking up the rest from reference TRBV11-2 and TRBJ2-2 gives the full variable domain: EAGVAQSPRYKIIEKRQSVAFWCNPISGHATLYWYQQILGQGPKLLIQFQNNGVVDDSQLPKDRFSAERLKGVDSTLKIQPAKLEDSAVYLCASRPLAGYNTGELFFGEGSRLTVL.

This clone showed up just once. The same CDR3 also results from other DNA sequences found in this sample. The J gene is TRBJ2-7, the V gene TRBV19; D gene ambiguous. CDR1 LNHDA and CDR2 SQIVND come from the germline V gene (reference sequence). Deletions cut 0 bases from V and 4 bases from J, with 7 bases between. There are 13 residues in the CDR3. CDR3 region: CASSIDGSYEQYF. CDR3 sequence (DNA): TGTGCCAGTAGTATAGATGGCAGTTACGAGCAGTACTTC.

On this clone: At one end the junction does not follow the germline gene, possibly because of a read error. The J gene is TRBJ1-1, the V gene TRBV4-2, with D maybe TRBD1 (6 bases). The CDR3 spans 12 residues. Germline V gene lookup returns CDR1 LGHNA and CDR2 YNFKEQ. The DNA of the CDR3 is TGTGCCAGCAGCCAAGTCATCAGTGACAGGCTCTTT. The encoded protein is CASSQVISDRLF.

This chain joins TRBV19 and TRBJ1-5; tentatively, D is TRBD1 (5 bases). Germline V gene lookup returns CDR1 LNHDA and CDR2 SQIVND (reference sequence). V gave up 4 bases and J gave up 3 bases, with 7 bases separating them. This CDR3 is built from 13 residues. This chain's CDR3 is CASSRTPNQPQHF. In DNA, the CDR3 is TGTGCCAGTAGTAGGACACCCAATCAGCCCCAGCATTTT.

V gene TRBV15 combines with J gene TRBJ1-2; D is perhaps TRBD1 (6 bases). Germline values: CDR1 LNHNV, CDR2 YYDKDF (reference sequence). V lost 1 base and J lost 5, with 14 bases in between. The length of the CDR3 is 15 residues. The CDR3 bases are TGTGCCACCAGCAGAGGGGGGGGGACACTTTATGGCTACACCTTC. Translating gives CATSRGGGTLYGYTF.

The rearrangement uses TRBV6-5 and TRBJ2-4, with 9 bases identical to TRBD1. Per germline, CDR1 MNHEY and CDR2 SVGAGI. The CDR3 totals 16 residues. With 1 base clipped from V and 6 bases from J, the junction kept 7 bases outside the gene matches. The CDR3 loop is CASSYFTGGGGNIQYF. The DNA of the CDR3 is TGTGCCAGCAGTTACTTTACAGGGGGCGGCGGAAACATTCAGTACTTC.

The CDR3: CASSLAGSGPYNEQFF. For the CDR3, the DNA is TGTGCCAGCTCTCTAGCGGGTAGCGGGCCCTACAATGAGCAGTTCTTC. This sequence joins TRBV18 and TRBJ2-1; 8 bases fit TRBD2. There are 16 residues in the CDR3. Germline V gene sequence: CDR1 KGHSH, CDR2 LQKENI. V gave up 6 bases and J gave up 2 bases; unmatched junction bases: 9.

The chain recombines TRBV13 with TRBJ2-7; D is undetermined. The V end lost 2 bases, the J end lost 3 bases, and 11 bases lay between the germline ends. In germline, CDR1 is PRHDT, CDR2 FYEKMQ (reference sequence). The CDR3 loop spans 14 amino acids. CDR3 nucleotide sequence: TGTGCCAGCAGCTTATTACGAGTTGGCTACGAGCAGTACTTC. Residues: CASSLLRVGYEQYF.

The rearrangement links TRBV15 to TRBJ1-2; tentative D call: TRBD1 (6 bases). Germline V lookup: CDR1 LNHNV, CDR2 YYDKDF (reference sequence). The CDR3 spans 14 residues. V gave up 1 base and J gave up 6 bases, with 12 bases separating them. The CDR3 loop is CATSRGGGGDGYTF. CDR3 DNA sequence: TGTGCCACCAGCAGAGGAGGGGGAGGGGATGGCTACACCTTC.